This is a list of T cell receptor beta chains from one sample in a study of cytomegalovirus exposure and HLA in healthy donors. Produced via immunoSEQ multiplex PCR; TCRdb's table is partial and in-frame only. The data show around 120,000 clones, around 81% seen once. Sequencing was done on a sample of PBMCs. The source is a woman in her fifties or sixties in good health and CMV-seronegative. Both conserved end residues are part of each CDR3. Fields, in order: V gene, D gene, J gene, clone size, CDR3 DNA, CDR3 protein. A D gene is named only where the DNA matches it firmly. Clone size appears in some rows only: once, few, many, or a class for an expanded clone.

TRBV10-3	TRBD1	TRBJ1-4	few	TGTGCCATCAGTAAGGACAGGCTTAATGAAAAACTGTTTTTT	CAISKDRLNEKLFF
TRBV5-6	-	TRBJ2-1	-	TGTGCCAGCAGCTTGACAGGGCCCAATGAGCAGTTCTTC	CASSLTGPNEQFF
TRBV28	-	TRBJ2-5	-	TGTGCCAGCGGCAACAGGGAGAGGGAGACCCAGTACTTC	CASGNRERETQYF
TRBV19	TRBD2	TRBJ2-3	-	TGTGCCAGTAGTATGGGCGGTAGCGGGAGCACAGATACGCAGTATTTT	CASSMGGSGSTDTQYF
TRBV19	-	TRBJ1-5	-	TGTGCCAGTACCCAGCAGGGGTCTAGCAATCAGCCCCAGCATTTT	CASTQQGSSNQPQHF
TRBV19	TRBD1	TRBJ1-5	-	TGTGCCAGTAGTTCTGGGACAGGGGCTCGTGGTCAGCCCCAGCATTTT	CASSSGTGARGQPQHF
TRBV7-8	TRBD1	TRBJ1-2	-	TGTGCCAGCAGCTCCGGGACAGGTCTCGTTTGGGGTGGCTACACCTTC	CASSSGTGLVWGGYTF
TRBV9	TRBD1	TRBJ2-7	few	TGTGCCAGCAGCGTAGCCGGGACAGCTTACGAGCAGTACTTC	CASSVAGTAYEQYF
TRBV4-3	TRBD1	TRBJ2-3	-	TGCGCCAGCAGCCGACAGGGGGAAAGCACAGATACGCAGTATTTT	CASSRQGESTDTQYF
TRBV5-8	TRBD2	TRBJ2-3	-	TGTGCCAGCAGCTTGGGGCTAGCGGAGAGCACAGATACGCAGTATTTT	CASSLGLAESTDTQYF
TRBV5-1	-	TRBJ2-1	-	TGCGCCAGCAGCTTGGGGGCCCGCAGGGGCGGGAATGAGCAGTTCTTC	CASSLGARRGGNEQFF
TRBV28	TRBD1	TRBJ2-5	few	TGTGCCAGCAAGGAAGGACAGGGGGTTTTAAAAGAGACCCAGTACTTC	CASKEGQGVLKETQYF
TRBV6-5	-	TRBJ1-1	-	TGTGCCAGCAGTTACTCAGATGACACAGCGAACACTGAAGCTTTCTTT	CASSYSDDTANTEAFF
TRBV18	TRBD2	TRBJ2-2	-	TGTGCCAGCTCACCACGACTAGCGGGAACGTCGAACACCGGGGAGCTGTTTTTT	CASSPRLAGTSNTGELFF
TRBV4-2	TRBD1	TRBJ2-1	few	TGTGCCAGCAGCCACGAAGGGGGCAGGGGCTCCTACAATGAGCAGTTCTTC	CASSHEGGRGSYNEQFF
TRBV30	-	TRBJ1-1	-	TGTGCCTGGAGGGTTCAGGACACTGAAGCTTTCTTT	CAWRVQDTEAFF
TRBV7-9	TRBD1	TRBJ1-1	-	TGTGCCAGCAGCCCAGGACAGGAGCGTGAAGCTTTCTTT	CASSPGQEREAFF
TRBV7-8	TRBD2	TRBJ2-1	once	TGTGCCAGCAGCTTTGCGCGGGAGGAGCTAAATGAGCAGTTCTTC	CASSFAREELNEQFF
TRBV30	TRBD1	TRBJ2-2	-	TGTGCCTGGGCCACCGGGACAGTCAACACCGGGGAGCTGTTTTTT	CAWATGTVNTGELFF
TRBV7-3	-	TRBJ1-1	-	TGTGCCAGCAGCTTCGGGGGGTACACTGAAGCTTTCTTT	CASSFGGYTEAFF
TRBV6-6	TRBD1	TRBJ2-7	-	TGTGCCAGCAGTCATCAAGACAGGGGAGGAGAGCAGTACTTC	CASSHQDRGGEQYF
TRBV5-4	-	TRBJ1-2	-	TGTGCCAGCAGCTTGGACAGCCTTTATGGCTACACCTTC	CASSLDSLYGYTF
TRBV19	-	TRBJ1-5	-	TGTGCCAGTAGTGTGACAGCTTATAGCAATCAGCCCCAGCATTTT	CASSVTAYSNQPQHF
TRBV27	TRBD2	TRBJ2-3	-	TGTGCCAGTGGGATTATCTCGGGAGGAGATACGCAGTATTTT	CASGIISGGDTQYF
TRBV6-1	-	TRBJ2-3	-	TGTGCCAGCCTAAGAACAGATACGCAGTATTTT	CASLRTDTQYF
TRBV7-3	TRBD2	TRBJ2-3	-	TGTGCCAGCAGCAACCCGGGACTAGCGGGAGTACACGGCACAGATACGCAGTATTTT	CASSNPGLAGVHGTDTQYF
TRBV7-6	-	TRBJ2-2	-	TGTGCCAGCAGCTTAGAACGAATCGGGACAAACGGGGAGCTGTTTTTT	CASSLERIGTNGELFF
TRBV15	-	TRBJ1-4	-	TGTGCCACCAATAGGGGAACTAATGAAAAACTGTTTTTT	CATNRGTNEKLFF
TRBV2	-	TRBJ2-7	-	TGTGCCAGCACCATACTATTCGAGAGTATCTTC	CASTILFESIF
TRBV28	-	TRBJ1-1	few	TGTGCCAGCAGTTTAAACAGGGAGAACACTGAAGCTTTCTTT	CASSLNRENTEAFF
TRBV18	TRBD1	TRBJ1-1	-	TGTGCCAGCTCACATTCCCGGGACAGGGTCGCTGAAGCTTTCTTT	CASSHSRDRVAEAFF
TRBV29-1	-	TRBJ1-1	-	TGCAGCGTTTCCACAGGGTACACTGAAGCTTTCTTT	CSVSTGYTEAFF
TRBV5-1	TRBD1	TRBJ2-2	-	TGCGCCAGCGGAGTGGGGGACAGGGACACCGGGGAGCTGTTTTTT	CASGVGDRDTGELFF
TRBV19	-	TRBJ2-2	-	TGTGCCAGTAGTATTGCGGCGACAGCGAACACCGGGGAGCTGTTTTTT	CASSIAATANTGELFF
TRBV10-3	-	TRBJ2-3	few	TGTGCCATCAGTGAGTCGAGGGATACGCAGTATTTT	CAISESRDTQYF
TRBV10-1	TRBD2	TRBJ2-1	once	TGCGCCAGCAGTGAGTCTCTGTCCGCGACTAGCGGGAGTAATGCGAGCTCCTACAATGAGCAGTTCTTC	CASSESLSATSGSNASSYNEQFF
TRBV4-3	-	TRBJ2-1	-	TGCGCCAGCAGCCTTCTGGGGGCCGCTGAGCAGTTCTTC	CASSLLGAAEQFF
TRBV2	TRBD1	TRBJ2-3	few	TGTGCCAGCAGATTGGGGGACAGGGGTGTCACAGATACGCAGTATTTT	CASRLGDRGVTDTQYF
TRBV7-2	-	TRBJ2-1	-	TGTGCCAGCCAGTGGACTATGGGACTCTCTGGGGACGATGAGCAGTTCTTC	CASQWTMGLSGDDEQFF
TRBV5-1	-	TRBJ2-7	-	TGCGCCAGCAGCTTGCCCGGACAAGCAAGGGGGTACGAGCAGTACTTC	CASSLPGQARGYEQYF
TRBV5-6	-	TRBJ1-1	-	TGTGCCAGCGGGGGCGGTAGGGGGTTGGGGATGACTGAAGCTTTCTTT	CASGGGRGLGMTEAFF
TRBV4-2	TRBD2	TRBJ2-3	-	TGTGCCAGCAGCCAAGTTGCGGGAGCCAACACAGATACGCAGTATTTT	CASSQVAGANTDTQYF
TRBV30	-	TRBJ1-1	-	TGTGCCTGGAGCCGAGGAGATATGAACACTGAAGCTTTCTTT	CAWSRGDMNTEAFF
TRBV6-5	-	TRBJ2-7	-	TGTGCCAGCAGTTACTCGCGGGGTCCCTACGAGCAGTACTTC	CASSYSRGPYEQYF